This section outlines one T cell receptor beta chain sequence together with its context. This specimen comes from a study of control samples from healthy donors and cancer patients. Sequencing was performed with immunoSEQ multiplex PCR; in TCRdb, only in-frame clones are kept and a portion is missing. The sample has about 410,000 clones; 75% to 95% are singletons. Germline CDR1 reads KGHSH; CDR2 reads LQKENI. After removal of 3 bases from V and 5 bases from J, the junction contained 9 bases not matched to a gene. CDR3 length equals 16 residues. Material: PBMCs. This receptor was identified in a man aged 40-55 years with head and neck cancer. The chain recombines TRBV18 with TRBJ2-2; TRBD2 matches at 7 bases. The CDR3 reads CASSPRESGGTGELFF. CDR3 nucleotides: TGTGCCAGCTCACCGCGGGAGTCCGGGGGAACCGGGGAGCTGTTTTTT.